This TCR beta chain was captured by sequencing in a study of Graves' ophthalmopathy and Graves' hyperthyroidism. This clonotype was detected a few times. Its antigen is undetermined. Since a much larger clone is just one base distant, this may be a read error. RNA transcripts yielded amplified TCR beta CDR3 regions. HTBI primers were employed in first-round RT-PCR, then a second-round multiplex PCR followed. TCRdb re-called the multiplex PCR reads through MiXCR, storing one row per CDR3 protein. The sample carries 200,000 to 250,000 distinct CDR3 sequences, around 50% recorded once. Germline CDR1 is LGHDT and CDR2 is YNNKEL (reference sequence). The CDR3 runs 13 residues. The V and J ends lost 4 bases and 1 base respectively, with 7 bases between them. The study, taken as a whole, reports: The 13-signature model separated ophthalmopathy from stable hyperthyroidism at around 86% sensitivity and roughly 81% specificity.

The source material was peripheral blood. The source of this sequence is an adult man with Graves' ophthalmopathy. The gene calls are TRBV3-1 and TRBJ1-1; no definite D call. CDR3 bases: TGTGCCAGCAGCCCCTTTAAGAACACTGAAGCTTTCTTT. Amino acid sequence: CASSPFKNTEAFF.